This entry lists 20 T cell receptor beta chains sequenced from one sample in a study of cytomegalovirus exposure and HLA in healthy donors. PCR primers comprised 60 Vbeta and 13 Jbeta primers. This table comes from immunoSEQ multiplex PCR, and its TCRdb copy is limited to in-frame clones, with some not included. Of over 60,000 clones detected, about 75% appear once; the ten largest clones hold around 3%. The sequenced material came from PBMCs. These receptors were obtained from a young man in good health and CMV-seronegative.

This chain joins TRBV6-1 and TRBJ1-6, with D uncertain. This CDR3 region has 19 residues. V lost 0 bases and J lost 2, with 17 bases in between. Germline CDR1 and CDR2: MNHNS and SASEGT. The CDR3 spells CASSEASYDGSTYNSPLHF. The CDR3, as DNA: TGTGCCAGCAGTGAAGCGTCGTACGATGGGAGTACCTATAATTCACCCCTCCACTTT.

The rearrangement links TRBV5-1 to TRBJ1-1; 8 nucleotides agree with TRBD1. V was pared by 1 base and J by 6 bases, with 8 bases of the junction left unmatched. Germline CDR1 SGHRS, CDR2 YFSETQ. This CDR3 spans 15 amino acids. The CDR3 DNA reads as TGCGCCAGCAGCTTGATTCAGGGGGCTCGGGCTGAAGCTTTCTTT. Amino acid sequence: CASSLIQGARAEAFF.

V usage is TRBV5-1 and J usage is TRBJ2-1, with 10 nucleotides matching TRBD2. With 0 bases clipped from V and 4 bases from J, the junction kept 7 bases outside the gene matches. CDR3 length: 17 residues. Germline lookup yields CDR1 SGHRS and CDR2 YFSETQ. The CDR3 reads CASSLARTSGRYNEQFF. CDR3 DNA: TGCGCCAGCAGCTTGGCGAGGACTAGCGGTCGATACAATGAGCAGTTCTTC.

V and J are TRBV18 and TRBJ1-4; 9 nucleotides match TRBD1. From germline, CDR1 is KGHSH and CDR2 LQKENI. This CDR3 spans 15 amino acids. V dropped 3 bases and J dropped 4; count of bases not matched to a gene: 3. CDR3 sequence: CASSPRGQGNEKLFF. The CDR3 DNA reads TGTGCCAGCTCACCGAGGGGACAGGGTAATGAAAAACTGTTTTTT.

The chain recombines TRBV2 with TRBJ1-1; unclear D gene. V lost 6 bases to trimming and J lost 11 bases, with 13 bases between them. Germline values: CDR1 SNHLY, CDR2 FYNNEI. This CDR3 comprises 11 residues. The CDR3 loop is CASSDGLVAFF. CDR3 bases: TGTGCCAGCAGCGATGGCCTTGTTGCTTTCTTT.

The gene calls are TRBV7-2 and TRBJ1-6, with a possible D match to TRBD1 (5 bases). The V gene lost 2 bases and the J gene lost 7 bases, with 15 bases spanning the gap. CDR1 and CDR2 from the germline V gene are SGHTA and FQGNSA. The CDR3 length is 16 residues. CDR3 loop: CASSLNAGPRNSPLHF. The CDR3 DNA follows: TGTGCCAGCAGCTTAAACGCGGGGCCCCGAAATTCACCCCTCCACTTT.

The chain joins TRBV2 to TRBJ1-2; tentative D call: TRBD1 (5 bases). This CDR3 spans 13 amino acids. Trimming cost V 5 bases and J 6 bases, with 13 bases left between them. Germline loops: CDR1 SNHLY, CDR2 FYNNEI. The CDR3 sequence is CASSFRALNGYTF. The CDR3 DNA follows: TGTGCCAGCAGTTTCAGGGCCCTCAATGGCTACACCTTC.

This CDR3 reads CASSRPTGGSTGELFF. The DNA for the CDR3 is TGTGCCAGCAGTAGACCGACAGGGGGCTCGACCGGGGAGCTGTTTTTT. The chain uses TRBV25-1 and TRBJ2-2; 10 bases are a match to TRBD1. This CDR3 is 16 amino acids long. The ends lost 5 bases at V and 5 bases at J; junction bases unmatched: 8. The germline V gene encodes CDR1 MGHDK and CDR2 SYGVNS.

V and J are TRBV11-2 and TRBJ2-7; 7 bases are a match to TRBD1. Germline CDR1 is SGHAT and CDR2 is FQNNGV. This CDR3 spans 13 amino acids. The junction had 7 bases not matched to a gene; V was cut back by 5 bases and J by 6 bases. CDR3 protein: CASSAGTEGEQYF. The DNA of the CDR3 is TGTGCCAGCAGCGCAGGGACAGAGGGCGAGCAGTACTTC.

A few counts support this clone. The chain recombines TRBV6-1 with TRBJ2-1; TRBD1 matches 9 bases. V gave up 3 bases and J gave up 2 bases; unmatched junction bases: 17. CDR1 MNHNS and CDR2 SASEGT come from the germline V gene. This CDR3 region has 20 residues. The CDR3 is CASSDWTGERIKLAYNEQFF. The DNA of the CDR3 is TGTGCCAGCAGTGATTGGACAGGGGAGCGTATTAAATTAGCCTACAATGAGCAGTTCTTC.

The chain joins TRBV6-1 to TRBJ2-3, with 8 positions matching TRBD1. In germline, CDR1 is MNHNS, CDR2 SASEGT. The CDR3 is 16 amino acids. V lost 3 bases and J lost 3; bases outside the gene matches: 8. The CDR3 coding sequence is TGTGCCAGCAGTGATTCCCCAGGGACAGGAACAGATACGCAGTATTTT. This gives the protein CASSDSPGTGTDTQYF.

J is TRBJ2-2 and V is TRBV5-6; the match to TRBD2 covers 7 bases. Germline values: CDR1 SGHDT, CDR2 YYEEEE. Germline trimming cut 0 bases from V and 3 bases from J; bases unmatched to any gene: 5. The CDR3 consists of 16 residues. CDR3 protein: CASSLAGLADTGELFF. The DNA for the CDR3 is TGTGCCAGCAGCTTGGCCGGGCTAGCGGACACCGGGGAGCTGTTTTTT.

This clone appeared a single time. This chain links TRBV6-6 with TRBJ1-1, with TRBD1 as a possible D gene (5 bases). V lost 0 bases, J lost 1 base, and 9 bases lay in between. Germline V lookup: CDR1 MNHNY, CDR2 SVGAGI (reference sequence). There are 15 residues in the CDR3. The CDR3 reads CASSYSDRGNTEAFF. Written as DNA, the CDR3 is TGTGCCAGCAGTTACTCGGATAGGGGGAACACTGAAGCTTTCTTT.

The V gene is TRBV7-9, the J gene TRBJ2-5, with 10 bases that match TRBD1. The CDR3 length is 13 residues. Germline values: CDR1 SEHNR, CDR2 FQNEAQ (reference sequence). Germline trimming cut 4 bases from V and 12 bases from J; bases unmatched to any gene: 8. CDR3 nucleotides: TGTGCCAGCAGCTCGACAGGGGGCGCGGAGAAGTACTTC. Amino acids: CASSSTGGAEKYF. Full variable domain (rest looked up from reference TRBV7-9 and TRBJ2-5): DTGVSQNPRHKITKRGQNVTFRCDPISEHNRLYWYRQTLGQGPEFLTYFQNEAQLEKSRLLSDRFSAERPKGSFSTLEIQRTEQGDSAMYLCASSSTGGAEKYFGPGTRLLVL.

The chain has TRBV7-3 and TRBJ2-6; TRBD1 aligns across 8 bases. The CDR3 spans 17 residues. Trimming cost V 6 bases and J 0 bases; bases outside gene matches: 7. The germline CDR1 and CDR2 sequences are SGHTA and FQGTGA. CDR3 protein: CASRAGTGGSGANVLTF. CDR3 DNA: TGTGCCAGCAGAGCCGGGACAGGAGGCTCTGGGGCCAACGTCCTGACTTTC.

This clone has a handful of counts. The V call is TRBV15, the J call TRBJ2-7, with D possibly matching TRBD2 (5 bases). The ends were cut back, 5 bases at V and 2 bases at J, with 13 bases in the middle. This CDR3 region has 14 residues. Germline V lookup: CDR1 LNHNV, CDR2 YYDKDF (reference sequence). The CDR3 sequence is CATSPGNYPYEQYF. The CDR3 DNA follows: TGTGCCACCAGCCCGGGAAATTACCCCTACGAGCAGTACTTC.

The chain links TRBV7-2 to TRBJ2-2; tentatively, D is TRBD1 (6 bases). Germline loops: CDR1 SGHTA, CDR2 FQGNSA. Trimming shortened V by 5 bases and J by 4 bases, and 17 bases separated the two germline ends. There are 16 residues in the CDR3. The CDR3 region is CASSHKQGFRTGELFF. DNA of the CDR3: TGTGCCAGCAGCCATAAACAGGGATTCCGCACCGGGGAGCTGTTTTTT.

This sequence joins TRBV11-1 and TRBJ1-4; 8 nucleotides line up with TRBD1. In germline, CDR1 is SGHAT, CDR2 FQDESV (reference sequence). J gave up 4 bases and V 5 bases, and 6 bases lay outside the gene matches. The CDR3 has 15 residues. This chain's CDR3 is CASSIRTGFNEKLFF. DNA of the CDR3: TGTGCCAGCAGCATAAGGACAGGGTTTAATGAAAAACTGTTTTTT.

The genes are TRBV4-3 and TRBJ1-3; D remains unclear. The CDR3 consists of 16 residues. Germline-derived CDR1 and CDR2 are LGHNA and YSLEER. Deletions cut 0 bases from V and 4 bases from J, with 13 bases between. Written as DNA, the CDR3 is TGCGCCAGCAGCCAAGATATCATGCCGAGGGGAAACACCATATATTTT. Translation: CASSQDIMPRGNTIYF.

The chain joins TRBV25-1 to TRBJ2-3; perhaps TRBD1 as D (5 bases). Germline CDR1 reads MGHDK; CDR2 reads SYGVNS. This CDR3 contains 12 residues. The germline V and J ends were trimmed by 5 bases and 7 bases, with 10 bases remaining between them. This CDR3 reads CASSPKGYTQYF. In DNA, the CDR3 is TGTGCCAGCAGTCCTAAGGGGTATACGCAGTATTTT.